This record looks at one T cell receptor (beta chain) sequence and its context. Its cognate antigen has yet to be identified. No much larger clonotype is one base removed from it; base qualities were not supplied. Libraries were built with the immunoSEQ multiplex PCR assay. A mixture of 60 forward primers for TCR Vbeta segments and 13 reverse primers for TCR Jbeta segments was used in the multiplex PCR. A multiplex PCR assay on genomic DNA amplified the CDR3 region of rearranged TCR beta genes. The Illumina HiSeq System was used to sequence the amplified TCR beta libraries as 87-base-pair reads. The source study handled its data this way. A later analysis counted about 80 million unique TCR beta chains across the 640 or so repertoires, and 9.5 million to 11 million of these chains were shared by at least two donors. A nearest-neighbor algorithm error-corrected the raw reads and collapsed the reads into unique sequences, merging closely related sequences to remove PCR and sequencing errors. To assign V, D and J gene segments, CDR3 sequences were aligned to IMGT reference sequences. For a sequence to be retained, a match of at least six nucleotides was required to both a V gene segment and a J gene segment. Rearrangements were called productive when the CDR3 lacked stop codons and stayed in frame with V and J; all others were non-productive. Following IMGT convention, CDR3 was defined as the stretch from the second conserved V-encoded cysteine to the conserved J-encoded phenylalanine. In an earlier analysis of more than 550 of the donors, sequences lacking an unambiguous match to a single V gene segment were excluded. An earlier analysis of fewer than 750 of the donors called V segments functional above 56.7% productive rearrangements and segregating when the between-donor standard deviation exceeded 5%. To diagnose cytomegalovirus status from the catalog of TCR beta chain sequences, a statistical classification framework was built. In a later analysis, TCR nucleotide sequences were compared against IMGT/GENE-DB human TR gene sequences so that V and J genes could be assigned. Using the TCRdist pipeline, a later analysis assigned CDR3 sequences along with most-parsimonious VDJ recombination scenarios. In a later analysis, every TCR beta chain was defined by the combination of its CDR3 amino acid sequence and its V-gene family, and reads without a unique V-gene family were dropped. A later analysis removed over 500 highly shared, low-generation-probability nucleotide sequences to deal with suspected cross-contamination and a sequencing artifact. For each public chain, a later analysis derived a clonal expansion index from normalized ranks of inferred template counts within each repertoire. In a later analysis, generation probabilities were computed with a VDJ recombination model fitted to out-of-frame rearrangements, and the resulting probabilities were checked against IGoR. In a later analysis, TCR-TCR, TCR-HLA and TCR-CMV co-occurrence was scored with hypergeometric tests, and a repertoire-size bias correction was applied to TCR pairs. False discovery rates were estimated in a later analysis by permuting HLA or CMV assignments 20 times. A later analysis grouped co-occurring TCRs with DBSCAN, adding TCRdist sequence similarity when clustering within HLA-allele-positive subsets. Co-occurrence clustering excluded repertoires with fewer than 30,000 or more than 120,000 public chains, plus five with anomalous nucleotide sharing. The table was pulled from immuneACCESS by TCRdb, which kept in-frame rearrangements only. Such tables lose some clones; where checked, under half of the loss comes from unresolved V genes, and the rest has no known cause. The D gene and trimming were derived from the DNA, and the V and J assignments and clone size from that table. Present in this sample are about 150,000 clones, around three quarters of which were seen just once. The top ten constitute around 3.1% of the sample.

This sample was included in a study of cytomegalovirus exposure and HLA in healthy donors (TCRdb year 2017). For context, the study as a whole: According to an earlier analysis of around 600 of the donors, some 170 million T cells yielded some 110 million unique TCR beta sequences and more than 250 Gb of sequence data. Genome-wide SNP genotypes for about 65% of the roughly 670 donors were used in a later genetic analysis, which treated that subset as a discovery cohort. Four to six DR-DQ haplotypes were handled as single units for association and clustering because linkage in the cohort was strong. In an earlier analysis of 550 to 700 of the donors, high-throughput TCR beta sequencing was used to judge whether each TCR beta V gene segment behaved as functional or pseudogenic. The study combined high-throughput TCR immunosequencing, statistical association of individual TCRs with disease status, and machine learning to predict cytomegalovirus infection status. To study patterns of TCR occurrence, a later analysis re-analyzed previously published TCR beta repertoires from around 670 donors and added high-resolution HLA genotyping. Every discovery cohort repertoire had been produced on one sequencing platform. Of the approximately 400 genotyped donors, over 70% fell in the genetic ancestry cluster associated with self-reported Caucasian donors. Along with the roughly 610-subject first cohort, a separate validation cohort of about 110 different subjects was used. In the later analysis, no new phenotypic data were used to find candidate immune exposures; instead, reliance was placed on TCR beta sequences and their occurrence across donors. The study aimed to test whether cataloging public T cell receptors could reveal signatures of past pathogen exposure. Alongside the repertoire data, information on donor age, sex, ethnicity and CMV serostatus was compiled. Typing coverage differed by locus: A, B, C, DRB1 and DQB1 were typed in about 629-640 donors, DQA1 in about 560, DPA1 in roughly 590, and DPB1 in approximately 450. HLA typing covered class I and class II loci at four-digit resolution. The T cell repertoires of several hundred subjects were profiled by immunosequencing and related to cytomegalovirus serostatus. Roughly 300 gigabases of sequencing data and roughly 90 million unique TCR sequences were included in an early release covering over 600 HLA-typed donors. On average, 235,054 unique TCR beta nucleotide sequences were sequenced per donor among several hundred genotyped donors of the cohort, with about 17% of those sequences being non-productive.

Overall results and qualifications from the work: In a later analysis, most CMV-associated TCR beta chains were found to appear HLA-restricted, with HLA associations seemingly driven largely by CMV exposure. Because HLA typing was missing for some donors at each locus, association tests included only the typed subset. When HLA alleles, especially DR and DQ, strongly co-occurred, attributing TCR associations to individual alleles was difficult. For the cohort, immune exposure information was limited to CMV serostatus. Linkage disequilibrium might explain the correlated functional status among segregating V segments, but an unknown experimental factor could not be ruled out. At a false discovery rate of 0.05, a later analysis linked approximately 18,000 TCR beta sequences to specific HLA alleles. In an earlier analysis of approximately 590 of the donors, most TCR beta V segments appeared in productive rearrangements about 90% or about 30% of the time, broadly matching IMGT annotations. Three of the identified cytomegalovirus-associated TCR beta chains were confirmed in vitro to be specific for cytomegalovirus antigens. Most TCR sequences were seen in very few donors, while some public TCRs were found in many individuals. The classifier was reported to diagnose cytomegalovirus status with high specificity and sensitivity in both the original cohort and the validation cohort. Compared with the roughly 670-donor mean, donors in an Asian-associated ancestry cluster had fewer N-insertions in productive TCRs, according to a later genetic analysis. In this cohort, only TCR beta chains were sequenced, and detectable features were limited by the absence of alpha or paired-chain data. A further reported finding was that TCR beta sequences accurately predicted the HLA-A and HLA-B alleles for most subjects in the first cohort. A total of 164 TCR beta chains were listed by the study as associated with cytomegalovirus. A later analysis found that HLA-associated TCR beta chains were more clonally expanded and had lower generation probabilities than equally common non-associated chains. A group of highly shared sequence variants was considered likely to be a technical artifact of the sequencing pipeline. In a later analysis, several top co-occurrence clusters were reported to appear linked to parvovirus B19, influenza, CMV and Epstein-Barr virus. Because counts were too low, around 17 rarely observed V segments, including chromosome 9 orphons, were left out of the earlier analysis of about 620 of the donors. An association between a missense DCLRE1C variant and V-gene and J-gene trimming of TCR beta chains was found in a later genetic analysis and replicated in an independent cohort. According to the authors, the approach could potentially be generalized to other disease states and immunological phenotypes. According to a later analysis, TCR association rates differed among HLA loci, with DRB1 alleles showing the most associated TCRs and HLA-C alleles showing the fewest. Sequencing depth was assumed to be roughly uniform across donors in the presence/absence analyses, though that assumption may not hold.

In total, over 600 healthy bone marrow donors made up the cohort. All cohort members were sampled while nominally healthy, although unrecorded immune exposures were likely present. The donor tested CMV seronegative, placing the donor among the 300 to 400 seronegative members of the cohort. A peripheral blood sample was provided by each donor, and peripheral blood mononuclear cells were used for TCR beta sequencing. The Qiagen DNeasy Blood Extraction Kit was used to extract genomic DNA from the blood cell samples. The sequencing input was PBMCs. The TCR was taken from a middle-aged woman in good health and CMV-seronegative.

DNA sequence: TGTGCCAGCAGTTACGGGGACAGGACGAGCGATGGCTACACCTTC. This yields the protein CASSYGDRTSDGYTF. The chain is encoded by TRBV6-5 joined to TRBJ1-2; TRBD1 matches 8 bases in the middle. CDR1 is given as MNHEY and CDR2 as SVGAGI, both from the germline V gene. Trimmed from V: 2 bases; trimmed from J: 6 bases; junction bases lacking a gene match: 8. The CDR3 has 15 amino acids, counting the end cysteine and phenylalanine. Only the CDR3 DNA is retained, 45 bases long and in frame from the first base.